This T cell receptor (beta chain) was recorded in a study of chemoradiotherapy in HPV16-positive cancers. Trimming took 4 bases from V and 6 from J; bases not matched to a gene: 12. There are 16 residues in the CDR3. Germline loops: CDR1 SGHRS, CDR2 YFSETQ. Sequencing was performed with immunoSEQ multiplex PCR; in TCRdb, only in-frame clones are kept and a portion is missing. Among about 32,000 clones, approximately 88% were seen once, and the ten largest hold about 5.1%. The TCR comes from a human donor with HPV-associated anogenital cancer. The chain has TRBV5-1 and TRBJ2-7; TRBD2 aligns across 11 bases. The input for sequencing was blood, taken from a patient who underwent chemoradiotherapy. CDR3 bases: TGCGCCAGCAGCCCAGTTTTAGCGGGAGGGGGACGCGAGCAGTACTTC. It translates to CASSPVLAGGGREQYF.